Shown below are 12 T cell receptor beta chains from a single sample sequenced in a study of early T cells in non-severe SARS-CoV-2 infection. TCRdb fed the 5' RACE reads into MiXCR, producing one record per CDR3 protein. The sample holds about 60,000 distinct CDR3 sequences; 10% to 15% are singletons and the top ten take approximately 9.8%. The sample was whole blood. These receptors all stem from an adult who was a healthcare worker with PCR-confirmed SARS-CoV-2 infection or an uninfected control (not recorded which).

This clonotype was counted many times. V and J are TRBV30 and TRBJ2-1; D not resolved. CDR1 and CDR2 from the germline V gene are GTSNPN and SVGIG (reference sequence). This CDR3 region has 13 residues. V was pared by 1 base and J by 6 bases, with 10 bases between. In nucleotides, the CDR3 is TGTGCCTGGAGTGCCTCGACTTTCAATGAGCAGTTCTTC. It yields the protein CAWSASTFNEQFF.

V is TRBV6-5 and J is TRBJ1-4; no clear D. V was pared by 7 bases and J by 6 bases, with 15 bases between. Germline assignment: CDR1 MNHEY and CDR2 SVGAGI. This CDR3 has 14 amino acids. The CDR3: CASTRDGRDEKLFF. The CDR3 region has the DNA TGTGCCAGCACCCGTGACGGGAGGGATGAAAAACTGTTTTTT.

Sample share makes this clonotype medium-sized. V is TRBV28 and J is TRBJ2-7, with 9 bases identical to TRBD2. The CDR3 covers 14 residues. Germline CDR1 MDHEN, CDR2 SYDVKM. Unmatched junction bases numbered 6, after V lost 7 bases and J lost 2 bases. The CDR3 sequence: CASNPGGRAYEQYF. The CDR3 nucleotides read TGTGCCAGCAACCCTGGCGGGAGGGCCTACGAGCAGTACTTC. The full variable domain, completed using reference TRBV28 and TRBJ2-7, is DVKVTQSSRYLVKRTGEKVFLECVQDMDHENMFWYRQDPGLGLRLIYFSYDVKMKEKGDIPEGYSVSREKKERFSLILESASTNQTSMYLCASNPGGRAYEQYFGPGTRLTVT.

This clonotype has more than one count but fewer than ten. In DNA form, the CDR3 reads TGTGCCAGCAGCTTAGGGGATAGCGGGGGCCGAAGTTTCTACGAGCAGTACTTC. It encodes CASSLGDSGGRSFYEQYF. The V gene is TRBV7-2, the J gene TRBJ2-7; 9 nucleotides line up with TRBD2. There are 18 residues in the CDR3. V was pared by 1 base and J by 3 bases, with 13 bases of the junction left unmatched. CDR1 and CDR2 from the germline V gene are SGHTA and FQGNSA. Combining the CDR3 with reference TRBV7-2 and TRBJ2-7 gives the whole variable domain GAGVSQSPSNKVTEKGKDVELRCDPISGHTALYWYRQSLGQGLEFLIYFQGNSAPDKSGLPSDRFSAERTGGSVSTLTIQRTQQEDSAVYLCASSLGDSGGRSFYEQYFGPGTRLTVT.

The CDR3 region has the DNA TGCGCCAGCAGCCAAGAGGGGGCTAAGGGTCAGCCCCAGCATTTT. Its protein is CASSQEGAKGQPQHF. V gene TRBV4-1 combines with J gene TRBJ1-5; D perhaps matches TRBD1 (6 bases). Germline V gene lookup returns CDR1 MGHRA and CDR2 YSYEKL. V shed 0 bases and J shed 6 bases, with 12 bases lying between them. The CDR3 has 15 residues.

This clonotype was picked up many times. Here the CDR3 DNA reads TGTGCCACAGAAGACAGCGGACGATACGAGCAGTACTTC. It yields the protein CATEDSGRYEQYF. The chain combines TRBV10-3 with TRBJ2-7; D could derive from TRBD1 or TRBD2 (5 bases each). The CDR3 sequence is 13 residues long. CDR1 ENHRY and CDR2 SYGVKD come from the germline V gene. Trimming took off 10 bases at V and 4 bases at J, with 17 bases between the two ends.

V gene TRBV5-1 combines with J gene TRBJ1-5, with D possibly matching TRBD1 (6 bases). V lost 3 bases and J lost 5, with 12 bases in between. The germline CDR1 and CDR2 sequences are SGHRS and YFSETQ. This CDR3 has 14 amino acids. The CDR3 DNA sequence: TGCGCCAGCAGCTGGAGAGGGGGGGATCAGCCCCAGCATTTT. It specifies CASSWRGGDQPQHF. The variable domain in full, with the rest retrieved from reference TRBV5-1 and TRBJ1-5, is KAGVTQTPRYLIKTRGQQVTLSCSPISGHRSVSWYQQTPGQGLQFLFEYFSETQRNKGNFPGRFSGRQFSNSRSEMNVSTLELGDSALYLCASSWRGGDQPQHFGDGTRLSIL.

This clonotype was seen only once. The chain couples TRBV10-3 to TRBJ1-1; D unclear. Trimming cost V 3 bases and J 0 bases, with 5 bases left between them. The germline gives CDR1 ENHRY, CDR2 SYGVKD. This CDR3 is built from 13 residues. This CDR3 is CAISDKMNTEAFF. The CDR3 DNA sequence: TGTGCCATCAGTGATAAGATGAACACTGAAGCTTTCTTT.

This clonotype has more than one count but fewer than ten. This chain uses TRBV11-3 with TRBJ1-1; D is unresolved. Germline lookup yields CDR1 SGHNT and CDR2 YENEEA. This CDR3 comprises 17 residues. Trimming removed 0 bases from V and 0 bases from J, with 14 bases in between. CDR3: CASSLEVGVGMNTEAFF. The CDR3, as DNA: TGTGCCAGCAGCTTAGAGGTGGGCGTGGGCATGAACACTGAAGCTTTCTTT.

The chain employs TRBV20-1 and TRBJ2-7; D gene uncertain. The CDR3 spans 16 residues. The V gene's germline CDR1 is DFQATT and CDR2 SNEGSKA (reference sequence). V dropped 0 bases and J dropped 1 base, with 16 bases sitting between them. Here the CDR3 reads CSARDLGSPKSYEQYF. The CDR3 bases are TGCAGTGCTAGAGATCTCGGCAGCCCTAAATCCTACGAGCAGTACTTC.

The table lists this clonotype with many counts. V usage is TRBV11-2 and J usage is TRBJ1-2; 7 bases agree with TRBD1. The CDR3 contains 16 residues. Germline V gene lookup returns CDR1 SGHAT and CDR2 FQNNGV. V gave up 5 bases and J gave up 0 bases; unmatched junction bases: 9. CDR3 bases: TGTGCCAGCAGCCCTAGACAGGGTGTATCTAACTATGGCTACACCTTC. Its protein product is CASSPRQGVSNYGYTF.

This clonotype was seen repeatedly, ten times or more. The chain uses TRBV29-1 and TRBJ1-3, with D maybe TRBD1 (6 bases). The CDR3 consists of 13 residues. The germline CDR1 and CDR2 sequences are SQVTM and ANQGSEA. Trimming took off 4 bases at V and 4 bases at J, with 11 bases between the two ends. CDR3: CSVAGVSGNTIYF. CDR3 bases: TGCAGCGTTGCAGGGGTAAGCGGAAACACCATATATTTT. The complete variable domain, with remaining parts taken from reference TRBV29-1 and TRBJ1-3, reads SAVISQKPSRDICQRGTSLTIQCQVDSQVTMMFWYRQQPGQSLTLIATANQGSEATYESGFVIDKFPISRPNLTFSTLTVSNMSPEDSSIYLCSVAGVSGNTIYFGEGSWLTVV.